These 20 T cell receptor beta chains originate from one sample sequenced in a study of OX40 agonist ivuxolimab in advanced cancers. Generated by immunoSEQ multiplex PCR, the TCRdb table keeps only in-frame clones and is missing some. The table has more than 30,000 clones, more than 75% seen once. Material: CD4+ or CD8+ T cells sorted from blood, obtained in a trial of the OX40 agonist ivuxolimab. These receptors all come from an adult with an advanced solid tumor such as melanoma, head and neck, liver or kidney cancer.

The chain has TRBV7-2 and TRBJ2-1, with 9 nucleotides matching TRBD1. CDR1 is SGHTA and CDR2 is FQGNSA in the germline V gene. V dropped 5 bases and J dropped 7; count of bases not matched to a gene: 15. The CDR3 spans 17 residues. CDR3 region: CASSPFGQGILGNEQFF. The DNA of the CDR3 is TGTGCCAGCAGCCCATTCGGACAGGGGATTTTAGGGAATGAGCAGTTCTTC.

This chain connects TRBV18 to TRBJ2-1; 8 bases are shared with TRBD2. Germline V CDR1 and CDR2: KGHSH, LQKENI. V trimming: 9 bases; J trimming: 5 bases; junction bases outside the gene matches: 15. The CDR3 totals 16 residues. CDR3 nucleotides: TGTGCCAGTTTAGACACACCGGCCGGGGGGGACAATGAGCAGTTCTTC. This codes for CASLDTPAGGDNEQFF. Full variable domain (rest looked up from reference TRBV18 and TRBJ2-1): NAGVMQNPRHLVRRRGQEARLRCSPMKGHSHVYWYRQLPEEGLKFMVYLQKENIIDESGMPKERFSAEFPKEGPSILRIQQVVRGDSAAYFCASLDTPAGGDNEQFFGPGTRLTVL.

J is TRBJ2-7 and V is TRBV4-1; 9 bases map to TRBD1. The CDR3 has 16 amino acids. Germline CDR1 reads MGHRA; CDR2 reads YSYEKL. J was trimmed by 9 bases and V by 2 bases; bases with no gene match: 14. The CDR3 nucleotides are TGCGCCAGCAGCCAACCTAAGGGGGACAGGGCACAGGGGCAGTACTTC. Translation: CASSQPKGDRAQGQYF.

The CDR3 sequence: CASSEHLSSDNYNEQFF. The CDR3 nucleotides read TGTGCCAGCAGTGAACACCTTTCTAGCGACAACTACAATGAGCAGTTCTTC. The chain couples TRBV2 to TRBJ2-1; D perhaps matches TRBD2 (6 bases). The CDR3 covers 17 residues. In germline, CDR1 is SNHLY, CDR2 FYNNEI. Trimming cost V 2 bases and J 3 bases, with 17 bases left between them.

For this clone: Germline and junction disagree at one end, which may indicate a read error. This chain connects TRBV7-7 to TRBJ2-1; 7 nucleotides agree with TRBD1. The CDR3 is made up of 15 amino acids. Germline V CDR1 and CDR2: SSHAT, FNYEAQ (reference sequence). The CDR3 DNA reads TGTGCTAGCACTCCTTTTCGGGACAGCTACAATGAGCAGTTCTTC. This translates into CASTPFRDSYNEQFF. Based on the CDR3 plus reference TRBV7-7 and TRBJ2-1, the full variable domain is GAGVSQSPRYKVTKRGQDVTLRCDPISSHATLYWYQQALGQGPEFLTYFNYEAQPDKSGLPSDRFSAERPEGSISTLTIQRTEQRDSAMYRCASTPFRDSYNEQFFGPGTRLTVL.

The CDR3 DNA is TGTGCCAGCAGCGAAGGGACGTTCACCTACGAGCAGTACTTC. It translates to CASSEGTFTYEQYF. This rearrangement joins TRBV4-2 to TRBJ2-7; D possibly uses TRBD1 or TRBD2 (5 bases each). The CDR3 has 14 amino acids. Germline V gives CDR1 LGHNA, CDR2 YNFKEQ. V was shortened by 5 bases and J by 2 bases, with 13 bases between the two germline ends.

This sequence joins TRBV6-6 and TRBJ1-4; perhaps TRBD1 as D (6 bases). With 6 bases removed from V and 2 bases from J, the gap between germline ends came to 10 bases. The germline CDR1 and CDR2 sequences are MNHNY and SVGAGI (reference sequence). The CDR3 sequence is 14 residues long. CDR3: CASSRDITNEKLFF. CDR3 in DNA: TGTGCCAGCAGCAGGGACATTACTAATGAAAAACTGTTTTTT.

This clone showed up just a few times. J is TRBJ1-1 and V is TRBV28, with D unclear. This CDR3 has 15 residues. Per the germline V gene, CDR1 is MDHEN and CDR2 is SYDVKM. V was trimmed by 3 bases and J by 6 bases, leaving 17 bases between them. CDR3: CASSLAPLGLSEAFF. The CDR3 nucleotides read TGTGCCAGCAGTTTGGCGCCTCTTGGTCTCTCTGAAGCTTTCTTT. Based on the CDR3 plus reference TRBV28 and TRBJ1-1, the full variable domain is DVKVTQSSRYLVKRTGEKVFLECVQDMDHENMFWYRQDPGLGLRLIYFSYDVKMKEKGDIPEGYSVSREKKERFSLILESASTNQTSMYLCASSLAPLGLSEAFFGQGTRLTVV.

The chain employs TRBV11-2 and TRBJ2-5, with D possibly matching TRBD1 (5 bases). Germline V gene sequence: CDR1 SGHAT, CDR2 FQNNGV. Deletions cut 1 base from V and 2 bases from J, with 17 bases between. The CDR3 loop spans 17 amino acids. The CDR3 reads CASSLVGGAEDQETQYF. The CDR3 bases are TGTGCCAGCAGCTTAGTGGGTGGGGCAGAGGATCAAGAGACCCAGTACTTC.

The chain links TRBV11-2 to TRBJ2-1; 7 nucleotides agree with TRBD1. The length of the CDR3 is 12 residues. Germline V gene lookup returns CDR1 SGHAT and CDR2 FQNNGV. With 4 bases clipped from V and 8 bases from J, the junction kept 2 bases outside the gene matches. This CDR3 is CASSSQGDEQFF. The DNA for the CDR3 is TGTGCCAGCAGCTCCCAGGGGGATGAGCAGTTCTTC.

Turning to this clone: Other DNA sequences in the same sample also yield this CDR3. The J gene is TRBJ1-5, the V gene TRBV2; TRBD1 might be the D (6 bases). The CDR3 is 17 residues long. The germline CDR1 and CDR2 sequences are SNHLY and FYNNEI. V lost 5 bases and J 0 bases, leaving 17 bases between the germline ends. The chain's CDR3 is CASSRNRDLGSNQPQHF. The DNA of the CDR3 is TGTGCCAGCAGTAGAAACAGGGATCTAGGTAGCAATCAGCCCCAGCATTTT.

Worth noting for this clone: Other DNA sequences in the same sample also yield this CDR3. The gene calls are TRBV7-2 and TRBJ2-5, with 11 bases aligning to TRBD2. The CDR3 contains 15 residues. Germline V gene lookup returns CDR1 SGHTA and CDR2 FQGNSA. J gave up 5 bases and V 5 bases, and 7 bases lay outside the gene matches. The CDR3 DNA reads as TGTGCCAGCAGCCCAACTAGCGGGAGCGGTGAGACCCAGTACTTC. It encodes CASSPTSGSGETQYF.

For the CDR3, the DNA is TGTGCCACGGATCCGACAGGGCTCTACGAGCAGTACTTC. Protein sequence: CATDPTGLYEQYF. J is TRBJ2-7 and V is TRBV7-9; 7 positions agree with TRBD1. Germline values: CDR1 SEHNR, CDR2 FQNEAQ (reference sequence). The CDR3 spans 13 residues. V lost 10 bases to trimming and J lost 3 bases; unmatched junction nucleotides: 9.

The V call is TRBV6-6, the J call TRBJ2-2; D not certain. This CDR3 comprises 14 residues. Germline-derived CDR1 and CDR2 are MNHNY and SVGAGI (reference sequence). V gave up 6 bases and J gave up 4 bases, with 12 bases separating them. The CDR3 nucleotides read TGTGCCAGCAGCGCCGATCTAAGCACCGGGGAGCTGTTTTTT. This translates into CASSADLSTGELFF.

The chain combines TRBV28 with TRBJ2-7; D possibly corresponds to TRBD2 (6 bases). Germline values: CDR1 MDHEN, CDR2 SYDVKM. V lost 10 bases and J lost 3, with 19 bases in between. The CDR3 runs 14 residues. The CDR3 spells CATLPGGTGYEQYF. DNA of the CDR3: TGTGCCACCTTACCCGGCGGGACCGGCTACGAGCAGTACTTC.

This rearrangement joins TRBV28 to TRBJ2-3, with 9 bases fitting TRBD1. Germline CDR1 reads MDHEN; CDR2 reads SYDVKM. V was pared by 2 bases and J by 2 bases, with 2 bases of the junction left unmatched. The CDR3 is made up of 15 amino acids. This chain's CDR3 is CASSLGTGFTDTQYF. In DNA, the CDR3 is TGTGCCAGCAGTTTAGGGACAGGGTTCACAGATACGCAGTATTTT.

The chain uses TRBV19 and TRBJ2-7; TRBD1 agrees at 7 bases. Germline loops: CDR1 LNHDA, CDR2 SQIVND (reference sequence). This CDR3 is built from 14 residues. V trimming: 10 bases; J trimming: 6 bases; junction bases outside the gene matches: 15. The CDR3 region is CATSLDRLPTEQYF. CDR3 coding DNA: TGTGCCACCTCGTTGGACAGGCTTCCCACCGAGCAGTACTTC.

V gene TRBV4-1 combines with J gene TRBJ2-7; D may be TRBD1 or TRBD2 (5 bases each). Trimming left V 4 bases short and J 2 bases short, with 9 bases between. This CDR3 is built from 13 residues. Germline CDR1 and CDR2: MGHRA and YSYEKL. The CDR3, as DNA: TGCGCCAGCAGCCCGGGACGGACCTACGAGCAGTACTTC. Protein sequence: CASSPGRTYEQYF.

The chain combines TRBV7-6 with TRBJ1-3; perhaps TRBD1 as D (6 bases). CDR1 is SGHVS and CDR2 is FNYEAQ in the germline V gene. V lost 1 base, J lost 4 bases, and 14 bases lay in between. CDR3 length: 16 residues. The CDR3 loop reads CASSLVTTGLGNTIYF. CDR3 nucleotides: TGTGCCAGCAGCTTAGTGACAACAGGGCTGGGAAACACCATATATTTT. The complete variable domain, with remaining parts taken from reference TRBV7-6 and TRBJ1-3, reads GAGVSQSPRYKVTKRGQDVALRCDPISGHVSLYWYRQALGQGPEFLTYFNYEAQQDKSGLPNDRFSAERPEGSISTLTIQRTEQRDSAMYRCASSLVTTGLGNTIYFGEGSWLTVV.

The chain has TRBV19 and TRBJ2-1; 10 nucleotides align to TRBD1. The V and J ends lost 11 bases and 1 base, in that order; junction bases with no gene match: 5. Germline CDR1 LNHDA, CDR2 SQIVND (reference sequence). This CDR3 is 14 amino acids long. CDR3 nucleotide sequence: TGTGCCGTCCGGGACAGGGGATCCTACAATGAGCAGTTCTTC. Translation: CAVRDRGSYNEQFF.